One and the same sample provided the 31 T cell receptor beta chains below, sequenced in a study of cytomegalovirus exposure and HLA in healthy donors. PCR involved 60 Vbeta and 13 Jbeta primers. Clones were read by immunoSEQ multiplex PCR, and TCRdb kept only the in-frame ones, dropping some. The sample shows 110,000 to 150,000 clones, 80% to 85% of them seen only once. The sequenced material came from PBMCs. These TCRs come from a male donor in good health and CMV-seropositive.

The chain combines TRBV14 with TRBJ2-3; D call uncertain. Trimming took 6 bases from V and 0 from J, leaving 7 bases between them. The CDR3 has 13 amino acids. Germline V gives CDR1 SGHDN, CDR2 FVKESK. This CDR3 reads CASRLTSTDTQYF. DNA of the CDR3: TGTGCCAGCAGACTGACTAGCACAGATACGCAGTATTTT.

The chain carries TRBV5-1 and TRBJ1-3; the D gene is possibly TRBD1 (5 bases). V dropped 1 base and J dropped 7 bases, with 9 bases sitting between them. The CDR3 spans 13 residues. Germline loops: CDR1 SGHRS, CDR2 YFSETQ. CDR3 region: CASSLWPGNTIYF. In nucleotides, the CDR3 is TGCGCCAGCAGCTTGTGGCCAGGGAACACCATATATTTT.

This chain uses TRBV6-6 with TRBJ1-3; TRBD1 agrees at 8 bases. The V gene's germline CDR1 is MNHNY and CDR2 SVGAGI (reference sequence). Germline trimming cut 6 bases from V and 3 bases from J; bases unmatched to any gene: 7. The CDR3 has 15 residues. The CDR3 bases are TGTGCCAGCAGCTCAGGGGGCGCGGTTGGAAACACCATATATTTT. As protein: CASSSGGAVGNTIYF.

The chain links TRBV25-1 to TRBJ2-5; TRBD1 might be the D (6 bases). The germline V and J ends were trimmed by 6 bases and 5 bases, with 16 bases remaining between them. The CDR3 length is 14 residues. Germline V gene data show CDR1 as MGHDK and CDR2 as SYGVNS. The CDR3 is CASSQQGWWETQYF. The CDR3 DNA reads TGTGCCAGCAGCCAACAGGGCTGGTGGGAGACCCAGTACTTC.

V and J are TRBV7-9 and TRBJ1-2; 9 positions agree with TRBD1. This CDR3 is 18 amino acids long. The junction had 10 bases not matched to a gene; V was cut back by 0 bases and J by 2 bases. The V gene's germline CDR1 is SEHNR and CDR2 FQNEAQ (reference sequence). As DNA, the CDR3 is TGTGCCAGCAGCTTAGCGGGAGGAACCGGGACAGGGAACTATGGCTACACCTTC. This translates into CASSLAGGTGTGNYGYTF.

This clone was counted only a few times. This chain links TRBV5-1 with TRBJ2-3; no reliable D call. The CDR3 has 13 residues. The V end lost 0 bases, the J end lost 1 base, and 3 bases lay between the germline ends. Germline loops: CDR1 SGHRS, CDR2 YFSETQ. CDR3 in amino acids: CASSLVGTDTQYF. Here the CDR3 DNA reads TGCGCCAGCAGCTTGGTCGGCACAGATACGCAGTATTTT. Combining the CDR3 with reference TRBV5-1 and TRBJ2-3 gives the whole variable domain KAGVTQTPRYLIKTRGQQVTLSCSPISGHRSVSWYQQTPGQGLQFLFEYFSETQRNKGNFPGRFSGRQFSNSRSEMNVSTLELGDSALYLCASSLVGTDTQYFGPGTRLTVL.

The chain recombines TRBV7-6 with TRBJ2-3; 10 bases are shared with TRBD2. Germline CDR1 reads SGHVS; CDR2 reads FNYEAQ. The CDR3 runs 18 residues. J gave up 1 base and V 2 bases, and 9 bases lay outside the gene matches. This chain's CDR3 is CASSLRTAGGLGTDTQYF. In nucleotides, the CDR3 is TGTGCCAGCAGCTTAAGAACAGCGGGAGGGCTGGGCACAGATACGCAGTATTTT.

V gene TRBV2 combines with J gene TRBJ2-5; TRBD1 matches 9 bases. Germline lookup yields CDR1 SNHLY and CDR2 FYNNEI. CDR3 size: 15 residues. After removal of 5 bases from V and 9 bases from J, the junction contained 13 bases not matched to a gene. DNA of the CDR3: TGTGCCAGCAGTTGGGACAGGGCTGGGGGTTTTTCCCAGTACTTC. Residues: CASSWDRAGGFSQYF.

This clone appeared a single time. The genes are TRBV19 and TRBJ2-3, with TRBD2 as a possible D gene (6 bases). The length of the CDR3 is 13 residues. The V end was cut by 5 bases, the J end by 5 bases, with 11 bases between. Germline V gene sequence: CDR1 LNHDA, CDR2 SQIVND (reference sequence). CDR3 DNA: TGTGCCAGTAGTCCGGGGCGGGAAGATACGCAGTATTTT. Translated: CASSPGREDTQYF.

The chain recombines TRBV7-3 with TRBJ2-5; 9 nucleotides line up with TRBD1. This CDR3 is built from 16 residues. Trimming cost V 5 bases and J 5 bases; bases outside gene matches: 12. The germline gives CDR1 SGHTA, CDR2 FQGTGA. The CDR3 sequence: CASSPQGTGNRETQYF. CDR3 coding DNA: TGTGCCAGCAGCCCGCAAGGGACAGGGAATCGGGAGACCCAGTACTTC.

A few counts support this clone. The chain uses TRBV5-5 and TRBJ1-1, with D possibly being TRBD1 (5 bases). Germline CDR1 and CDR2: SGHKS and YYEKEE (reference sequence). The CDR3 extends over 14 amino acids. V lost 3 bases, J lost 4 bases, and 13 bases lay in between. CDR3 in DNA: TGTGCCAGCAGCTCGAATCAGGGTGCCACTGAAGCTTTCTTT. It encodes CASSSNQGATEAFF.

The chain has TRBV19 and TRBJ2-1; no clear D gene. Trimming cost V 1 base and J 0 bases, with 10 bases left between them. The CDR3 is 16 amino acids. Germline-derived CDR1 and CDR2 are LNHDA and SQIVND (reference sequence). The CDR3 DNA is TGTGCCAGTAGTATAGTATCACTTCCCTCCTACAATGAGCAGTTCTTC. Translating gives CASSIVSLPSYNEQFF.

This clone was recorded only once. This rearrangement joins TRBV5-1 to TRBJ1-1; 7 positions match TRBD1. The CDR3 sequence is 15 residues long. Trimming took 5 bases from V and 4 from J; bases not matched to a gene: 11. Germline V gene lookup returns CDR1 SGHRS and CDR2 YFSETQ. The DNA for the CDR3 is TGCGCCAGCAGGGACAGGAGCCTTCTGAGCACTGAAGCTTTCTTT. Its translation is CASRDRSLLSTEAFF.

The chain links TRBV7-2 to TRBJ2-5; TRBD2 might be the D (7 bases). CDR3 size: 15 residues. Deletions cut 1 base from V and 5 bases from J, with 14 bases between. CDR1 is SGHTA and CDR2 is FQGNSA in the germline V gene. CDR3 protein: CASSLGGGAGETQYF. DNA of the CDR3: TGTGCCAGCAGCTTAGGAGGGGGGGCGGGGGAGACCCAGTACTTC.

CDR3 DNA sequence: TGTGCCAGTAAGGAATCAGGGGGCACTGAAGCTTTCTTT. It encodes CASKESGGTEAFF. The gene calls are TRBV19 and TRBJ1-1, with 7 nucleotides matching TRBD1. V dropped 7 bases and J dropped 4; count of bases not matched to a gene: 6. This CDR3 is 13 amino acids long. Germline V gene data show CDR1 as LNHDA and CDR2 as SQIVND (reference sequence).

The V call is TRBV6-1, the J call TRBJ1-1; the D gene is possibly TRBD1 (6 bases). The CDR3 covers 13 residues. Germline assignment: CDR1 MNHNS and CDR2 SASEGT. In DNA form, the CDR3 reads TGTGTCTCTTGGCAGGGGATGAACACTGAAGCTTTCTTT. This encodes CVSWQGMNTEAFF.

This clone was recorded a few times. V usage is TRBV10-1 and J usage is TRBJ2-5; 9 positions match TRBD1. The end of the DNA aligns better with TRBJ2-7, so the J call may be wrong. This CDR3 spans 18 amino acids. In germline, CDR1 is WNHNN, CDR2 SYGVQD (reference sequence). The DNA for the CDR3 is TGCGCCAGCAGTGAGTCAGGGAGCGACAGGGGGTTTACCTACGAGCAGTACTTC. Its translation: CASSESGSDRGFTYEQYF.

As regards this clone: The same CDR3 is also encoded by other DNA sequences in this sample. J is TRBJ1-1 and V is TRBV11-2, with a weak D call TRBD1 (5 bases). The CDR3 totals 13 residues. Germline assignment: CDR1 SGHAT and CDR2 FQNNGV. Trimming took off 2 bases at V and 4 bases at J, with 8 bases between the two ends. The CDR3 here is CASSLQGGTEAFF. The CDR3 DNA is TGTGCCAGCAGCTTACAGGGTGGCACTGAAGCTTTCTTT.

The chain joins TRBV9 to TRBJ1-4, with TRBD1 matching 7 bases. The CDR3 extends over 14 amino acids. Germline V gene sequence: CDR1 SGDLS, CDR2 YYNGEE. Trimming cost V 3 bases and J 7 bases; bases outside gene matches: 6. CDR3 coding DNA: TGTGCCAGCAGCGCCGGGACAGTAGGTGAAAAACTGTTTTTT. It codes for CASSAGTVGEKLFF.

This clone was seen only a few times. The V call is TRBV9, the J call TRBJ2-7; 7 nucleotides align to TRBD2. V shed 1 base and J 3 bases; nucleotides not matched to a gene: 7. In germline, CDR1 is SGDLS, CDR2 YYNGEE. The CDR3 consists of 15 residues. Written as DNA, the CDR3 is TGTGCCAGCAGCGTATCTAGCGGCGCCTTCTACGAGCAGTACTTC. Protein sequence: CASSVSSGAFYEQYF.

This clone was detected once. This chain connects TRBV2 to TRBJ2-7, with TRBD1 matching over 10 bases. The CDR3 is 14 residues long. V lost 6 bases and J lost 7; bases outside the gene matches: 9. Germline-derived CDR1 and CDR2 are SNHLY and FYNNEI. The CDR3 DNA sequence: TGTGCCAGCAGCTCTCGACAGGGGGCAAGTGAGCAGTACTTC. It codes for CASSSRQGASEQYF.

The chain combines TRBV5-1 with TRBJ2-6; the match to TRBD2 covers 7 bases. V shed 1 base, J shed 0 bases, and the junction held 4 bases outside the gene matches. Germline V gene lookup returns CDR1 SGHRS and CDR2 YFSETQ. CDR3 length equals 17 residues. CDR3 residues: CASSLLGGPSGANVLTF. The CDR3 DNA reads TGCGCCAGCAGCTTGTTGGGAGGGCCCTCTGGGGCCAACGTCCTGACTTTC.

V and J are TRBV11-2 and TRBJ2-7; 9 nucleotides align to TRBD1. V shed 7 bases and J 6 bases; nucleotides not matched to a gene: 16. CDR3 length: 16 residues. Germline-derived CDR1 and CDR2 are SGHAT and FQNNGV. CDR3 nucleotide sequence: TGTGCCAGCAACATTAGGCCGGGACAGGGTGTTCTCGAGCAGTACTTC. It is translated as CASNIRPGQGVLEQYF.

The chain uses TRBV2 and TRBJ2-3, with unresolved D. The germline gives CDR1 SNHLY, CDR2 FYNNEI. Trimming took off 10 bases at V and 2 bases at J, with 13 bases between the two ends. The CDR3 spans 13 residues. CDR3 loop: CAIGRRPTDTQYF. The CDR3 DNA sequence: TGTGCCATCGGCCGGAGACCCACAGATACGCAGTATTTT.

The chain joins TRBV6-6 to TRBJ2-5, with D hard to call. Trimming shortened V by 2 bases and J by 5 bases, and 15 bases separated the two germline ends. Germline CDR1 reads MNHNY; CDR2 reads SVGAGI (reference sequence). This CDR3 has 15 residues. As DNA, the CDR3 is TGTGCCAGCAGTTACCTCCCGACTGTCGGGGAGACCCAGTACTTC. Residues: CASSYLPTVGETQYF.

The rearrangement uses TRBV6-5 and TRBJ2-1; D may be TRBD1 (5 bases). The length of the CDR3 is 11 residues. Trimming cost V 5 bases and J 10 bases, with 9 bases left between them. Germline V CDR1 and CDR2: MNHEY, SVGAGI. The CDR3 DNA follows: TGTGCCAGCAGTACCCCAGGGGAGCAGTTCTTC. It translates to CASSTPGEQFF.

The CDR3 reads CASSQTTGGFLPEQFF. As DNA, the CDR3 is TGCGCCAGCAGCCAAACCACAGGGGGGTTTCTCCCCGAGCAGTTCTTC. The chain carries TRBV4-3 and TRBJ2-1, with 8 bases matching TRBD1. The CDR3 extends over 16 amino acids. V shed 2 bases and J 10 bases; nucleotides not matched to a gene: 13. Germline CDR1 reads LGHNA; CDR2 reads YSLEER.

This chain joins TRBV13 and TRBJ1-2, with D possibly matching TRBD1 (5 bases). Germline V gives CDR1 PRHDT, CDR2 FYEKMQ (reference sequence). The CDR3 runs to 15 residues. V lost 2 bases, J lost 8 bases, and 18 bases lay in between. The CDR3 is CASSLIIRVEDGYTF. CDR3 in DNA: TGTGCCAGCAGCTTAATTATCAGGGTGGAAGACGGCTACACCTTC.

This chain uses TRBV27 with TRBJ2-2; TRBD2 agrees at 9 bases. Germline CDR1 reads MNHEY; CDR2 reads SMNVEV (reference sequence). The V segment lost 3 bases and the J segment 5 bases; nucleotides outside the gene matches: 7. The length of the CDR3 is 16 residues. This CDR3 reads CASSFGGGAPTGELFF. The CDR3, as DNA: TGTGCCAGCAGTTTTGGCGGGGGGGCCCCAACCGGGGAGCTGTTTTTT.

This clone was recorded once. This chain links TRBV7-2 with TRBJ2-5; 8 bases are shared with TRBD2. Germline assignment: CDR1 SGHTA and CDR2 FQGNSA. Trimming cost V 5 bases and J 1 base; bases outside gene matches: 6. The CDR3 sequence is 15 residues long. The CDR3 nucleotides are TGTGCCAGCAGCCCTGCGGCGGGGGGCCAAGAGACCCAGTACTTC. Translating it yields CASSPAAGGQETQYF.

The rearrangement links TRBV7-9 to TRBJ2-2, with D unclear. The CDR3 consists of 12 residues. Deletions cut 3 bases from V and 6 bases from J, with 5 bases between. The germline gives CDR1 SEHNR, CDR2 FQNEAQ (reference sequence). CDR3 DNA: TGTGCCAGCAGCTTTGGCCCCGGGGAGCTGTTTTTT. It codes for CASSFGPGELFF.